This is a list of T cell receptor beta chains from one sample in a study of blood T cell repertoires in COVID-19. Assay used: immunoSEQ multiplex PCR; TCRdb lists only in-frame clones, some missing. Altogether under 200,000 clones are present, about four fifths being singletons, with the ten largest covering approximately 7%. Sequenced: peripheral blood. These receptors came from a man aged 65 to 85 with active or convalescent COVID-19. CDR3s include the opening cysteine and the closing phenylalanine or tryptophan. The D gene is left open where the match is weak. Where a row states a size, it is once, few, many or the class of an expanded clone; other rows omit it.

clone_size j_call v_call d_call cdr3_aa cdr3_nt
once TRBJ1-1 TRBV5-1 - CASRDTGGPTEAFF TGCGCCAGCCGGGATACGGGGGGGCCCACTGAAGCTTTCTTT
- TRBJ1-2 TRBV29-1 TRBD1 CSVGGQFLNGYTF TGCAGCGTAGGGGGACAGTTTTTGAATGGCTACACCTTC
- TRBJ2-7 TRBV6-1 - CASSEEGGGQASQEQYF TGTGCCAGCAGTGAAGAGGGAGGGGGACAGGCTTCACAGGAGCAGTACTTC
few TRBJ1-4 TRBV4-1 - CASSRSGGDEKLFF TGCGCCAGCAGCCGGAGCGGGGGGGATGAAAAACTGTTTTTT
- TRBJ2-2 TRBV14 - CASSQVAWGELFF TGTGCCAGCAGCCAAGTGGCCTGGGGGGAGCTGTTTTTT
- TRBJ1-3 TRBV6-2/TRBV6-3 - CASSSGEGNTIYF TGTGCCAGCAGTTCGGGAGAAGGAAACACCATATATTTT
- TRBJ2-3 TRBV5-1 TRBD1 CASSPRGQGFPDTQYF TGCGCCAGCAGCCCCCGGGGACAGGGGTTCCCAGATACGCAGTATTTT
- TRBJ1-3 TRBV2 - CASSEVGVNTIYF TGTGCCAGCAGTGAAGTAGGGGTAAACACCATATATTTT
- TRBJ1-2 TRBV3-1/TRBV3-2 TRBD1 CASSLGQINYGYTF TGTGCCAGCAGCCTGGGACAGATTAACTATGGCTACACCTTC
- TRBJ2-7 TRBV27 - CASSLSGVLSYEQYF TGTGCCAGCAGTTTGTCGGGGGTGCTCTCCTACGAGCAGTACTTC
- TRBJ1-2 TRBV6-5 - CASRGGSAMDYGYTF TGTGCCAGCAGAGGTGGGTCAGCGATGGACTATGGCTACACCTTC
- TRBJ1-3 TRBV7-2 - CASSSAGTLGNTIYF TGTGCCAGCAGCTCTGCCGGGACACTTGGAAACACCATATATTTT
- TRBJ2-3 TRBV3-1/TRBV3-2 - CASSQDWGAGRGTDTQYF TGTGCCAGCAGCCAAGATTGGGGGGCAGGGCGGGGGACAGATACGCAGTATTTT
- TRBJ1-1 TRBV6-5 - CASEQTRSIAGAFF TGTGCCAGCGAACAGACCCGAAGTATTGCGGGGGCTTTCTTT
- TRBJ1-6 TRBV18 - CASSSNEDYNSPLHF TGTGCCAGCTCAAGTAACGAGGACTATAATTCACCCCTCCACTTT
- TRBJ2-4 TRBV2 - CASRSPTLAKNIQYF TGTGCCAGCAGGAGTCCCACCCTGGCCAAAAACATTCAGTACTTC
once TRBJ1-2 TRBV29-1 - CSVERSYGYTF TGCAGCGTTGAGCGTAGCTATGGCTACACCTTC
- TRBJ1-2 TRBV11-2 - CASSLVGQVRGYTF TGTGCCAGCAGCTTAGTGGGACAAGTGAGGGGCTACACCTTC
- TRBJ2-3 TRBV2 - CASSGKRTDTQYF TGTGCCAGCAGTGGCAAGCGGACAGATACGCAGTATTTT
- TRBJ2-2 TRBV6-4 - CASSSEDWSGELFF TGTGCCAGTTCTTCGGAGGATTGGTCCGGGGAGCTGTTTTTT
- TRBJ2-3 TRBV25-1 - CASSLVGTDTQYF TGTGCCAGCAGCTTAGTTGGCACAGATACGCAGTATTTT
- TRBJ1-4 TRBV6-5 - CASSNTGGGEKLFF TGTGCCAGCAGTAATACGGGGGGGGGTGAAAAACTGTTTTTT
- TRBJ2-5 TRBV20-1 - CSRQTAETQYF TGCAGTCGGCAGACAGCAGAGACCCAGTACTTC
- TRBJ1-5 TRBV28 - CASSLRPQDQPQHF TGTGCCAGCAGTTTACGGCCCCAGGATCAGCCCCAGCATTTT
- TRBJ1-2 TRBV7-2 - CASSFGQRFYGYTF TGTGCCAGCAGCTTCGGTCAGCGCTTCTATGGCTACACCTTC
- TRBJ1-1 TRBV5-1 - CASSGQGTDKAFF TGCGCCAGCAGCGGGCAGGGGACGGACAAAGCTTTCTTT
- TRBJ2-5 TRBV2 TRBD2 CASNPREGRETQYF TGTGCCAGCAACCCGCGGGAGGGCCGGGAGACCCAGTACTTC
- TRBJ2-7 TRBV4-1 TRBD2 CASSQTPPGTSAVEQYF TGCGCCAGCAGCCAAACCCCGCCCGGGACTAGCGCGGTTGAGCAGTACTTC
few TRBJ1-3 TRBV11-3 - CASSPDSSGNTIYF TGTGCCAGCAGCCCCGACAGTTCAGGAAACACCATATATTTT
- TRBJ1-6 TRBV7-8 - CASSPGPAGIRSPLHF TGTGCCAGCAGCCCAGGTCCGGCAGGGATCAGGTCACCCCTCCACTTT
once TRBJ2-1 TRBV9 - CASSGLLGSPNEQFF TGTGCCAGCAGCGGACTACTAGGATCCCCCAATGAGCAGTTCTTC
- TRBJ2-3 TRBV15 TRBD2 CATSREAGGTDTQYF TGTGCCACCAGCAGGGAAGCGGGGGGCACAGATACGCAGTATTTT
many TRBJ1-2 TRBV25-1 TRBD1 CASMNRGDGYTF TGTGCCAGCATGAACAGGGGGGATGGCTACACCTTC
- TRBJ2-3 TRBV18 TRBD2 CASSPLAGGLSSTDTQYF TGTGCCAGCTCCCCCCTAGCGGGGGGCCTTTCTAGCACAGATACGCAGTATTTT
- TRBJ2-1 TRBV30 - CAWGQRTYNEQFF TGTGCCTGGGGACAGCGTACCTACAATGAGCAGTTCTTC
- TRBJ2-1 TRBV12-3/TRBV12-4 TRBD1 CASSSETDREQFF TGTGCCAGCAGTTCCGAGACGGACAGGGAGCAGTTCTTC
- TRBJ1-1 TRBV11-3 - CASSLGGSSNTEAFF TGTGCCAGCAGCTTAGGGGGCAGCTCGAACACTGAAGCTTTCTTT
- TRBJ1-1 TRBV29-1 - CSVDRVNTEAFF TGCAGCGTTGATCGGGTGAACACTGAAGCTTTCTTT
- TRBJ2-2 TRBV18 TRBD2 CASSPNLAGGTGELFF TGTGCCAGCTCACCCAATCTAGCGGGAGGAACCGGGGAGCTGTTTTTT
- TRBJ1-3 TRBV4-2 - CASSPHKRGSGNTIYF TGTGCCAGCAGCCCTCATAAAAGGGGTTCCGGAAACACCATATATTTT
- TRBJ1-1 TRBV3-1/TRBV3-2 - CASSHFIGNTEAFF TGTGCCAGCAGCCACTTTATCGGGAACACTGAAGCTTTCTTT
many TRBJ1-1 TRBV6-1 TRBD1 CASSEEDRGVVEAFF TGTGCCAGCAGTGAGGAGGACAGGGGAGTAGTTGAAGCTTTCTTT
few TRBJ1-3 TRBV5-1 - CASSLQSSGNTIYF TGCGCCAGCAGCTTGCAGTCCTCTGGAAACACCATATATTTT
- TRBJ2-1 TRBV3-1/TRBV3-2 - CASSQLRDPSNEQFF TGTGCCAGCAGCCAATTGCGGGACCCGTCTAATGAGCAGTTCTTC
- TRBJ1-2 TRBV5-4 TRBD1 CASSFQGALPGYTF TGTGCCAGCAGCTTTCAGGGGGCGCTTCCCGGCTACACCTTC
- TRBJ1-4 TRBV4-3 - CASSQEPRAGVATNEKLFF TGCGCCAGCAGCCAAGAGCCGAGGGCCGGGGTTGCAACTAATGAAAAACTGTTTTTT
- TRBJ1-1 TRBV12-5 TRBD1 CASGLVLESRGLNTEAFF TGTGCTAGTGGTTTGGTACTAGAGTCCAGGGGGCTGAACACTGAAGCTTTCTTT
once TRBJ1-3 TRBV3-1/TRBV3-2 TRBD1 CASADRGLGNTIYF TGTGCCAGCGCCGACAGGGGCCTCGGAAACACCATATATTTT
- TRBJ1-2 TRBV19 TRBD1 CATPDRENYGYTF TGTGCCACTCCGGACAGGGAGAACTATGGCTACACCTTC
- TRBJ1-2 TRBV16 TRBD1 CASSQDRDNYGYTF TGTGCCAGCAGCCAAGACAGGGATAACTATGGCTACACCTTC
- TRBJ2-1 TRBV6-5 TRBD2 CASSYSSGGKYNEQFF TGTGCCAGCAGTTACTCGAGCGGGGGGAAATACAATGAGCAGTTCTTC
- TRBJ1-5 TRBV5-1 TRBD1 CASSLGTGNQPQHF TGCGCCAGCAGCTTAGGGACAGGGAATCAGCCCCAGCATTTT
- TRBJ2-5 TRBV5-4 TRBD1 CASSWRQGGGETQYF TGTGCCAGCAGCTGGAGACAGGGGGGCGGAGAGACCCAGTACTTC
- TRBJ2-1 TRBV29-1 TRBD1 CSVDLWQGADEQFF TGCAGCGTTGACCTGTGGCAGGGGGCCGATGAGCAGTTCTTC
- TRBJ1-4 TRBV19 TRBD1 CASSPGQSNEKLFF TGTGCCAGTAGTCCGGGACAGTCTAATGAAAAACTGTTTTTT
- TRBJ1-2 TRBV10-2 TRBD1 CASSEFLPGTEYGYTF TGCGCCAGCAGTGAGTTCCTTCCCGGGACAGAGTATGGCTACACCTTC
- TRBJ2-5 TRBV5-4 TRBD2 CASSFSAGGQQETQYF TGTGCCAGCAGCTTCTCGGCGGGGGGGCAACAAGAGACCCAGTACTTC
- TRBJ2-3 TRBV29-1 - CSVEDGRGTDTQYF TGCAGCGTTGAAGATGGCCGGGGGACAGATACGCAGTATTTT
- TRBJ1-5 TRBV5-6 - CASSKRGVRQPQHF TGTGCCAGCAGCAAGCGGGGGGTGAGGCAGCCCCAGCATTTT